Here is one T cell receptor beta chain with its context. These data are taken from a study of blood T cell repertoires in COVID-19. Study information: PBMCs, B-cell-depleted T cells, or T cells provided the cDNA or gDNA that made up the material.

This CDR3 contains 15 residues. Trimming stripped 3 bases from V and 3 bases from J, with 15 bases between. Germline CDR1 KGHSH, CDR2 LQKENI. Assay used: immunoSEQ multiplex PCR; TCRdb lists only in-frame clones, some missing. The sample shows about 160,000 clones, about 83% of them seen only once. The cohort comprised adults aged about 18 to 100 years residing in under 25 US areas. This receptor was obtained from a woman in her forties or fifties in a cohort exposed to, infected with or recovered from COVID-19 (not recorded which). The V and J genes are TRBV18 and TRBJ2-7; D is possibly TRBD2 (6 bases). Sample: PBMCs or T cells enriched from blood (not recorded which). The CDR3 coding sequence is TGTGCCAGCTCACCTAGCGGAGCACTAAACTACGAGCAGTACTTC. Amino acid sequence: CASSPSGALNYEQYF.